Described below is a single T cell receptor beta chain sequence and its context. Its cognate antigen is unknown. Primers: 60 Vbeta forward and 13 Jbeta reverse. Produced via immunoSEQ multiplex PCR; TCRdb's table is partial and in-frame only. The sample carries roughly 150,000 clones, about four fifths recorded once. This sample is drawn from a study of cytomegalovirus exposure and HLA in healthy donors. Study findings and constraints: Cytomegalovirus association was assigned to approximately 160 TCR beta chains. In most subjects, TCR beta sequences reportedly gave accurate predictions of HLA-A and HLA-B alleles. DRB1 had the most TCR associations and HLA-C the fewest, a later analysis found, with rates varying by HLA locus.

Despite likely unrecorded immune exposures, the donors were nominally healthy at the time of sampling. The receptor was derived from a male donor in good health and CMV-seronegative. Sequencing input: PBMCs.

The CDR3 reads CASSVDSGAVYEKLFF. CDR3 DNA sequence: TGTGCCAGCAGCGTAGATAGTGGGGCAGTGTATGAAAAACTGTTTTTT. V is TRBV9 and J is TRBJ1-4; tentative D call: TRBD1 (5 bases). The CDR3 has 16 residues. V shed 0 bases and J shed 6 bases, with 15 bases lying between them. Germline CDR1 reads SGDLS; CDR2 reads YYNGEE. The complete variable domain, with remaining parts taken from reference TRBV9 and TRBJ1-4, reads DSGVTQTPKHLITATGQRVTLRCSPRSGDLSVYWYQQSLDQGLQFLIQYYNGEERAKGNILERFSAQQFPDLHSELNLSSLELGDSALYFCASSVDSGAVYEKLFFGSGTQLSVL.